These 3 T cell receptor beta chains were sequenced from one sample in a study of T cells after yellow fever vaccination. One entry per CDR3 protein, called by TCRdb with MiXCR from the 5' RACE reads. The profile covers approximately 47,000 distinct CDR3 sequences, with 5% to 7% appearing a single time and more than 9% taken by the ten largest. This specimen was PBMCs, either bulk or a sorted T-cell subset (CD4+, CD8+, memory, or dextramer-sorted; not recorded which), taken 45 days after the yellow fever booster vaccination. The receptors derive from a man younger than 45 who received the YFV17D yellow fever vaccine.

This clonotype was recorded many times. The J gene is TRBJ1-2, the V gene TRBV20-1; D call uncertain. V was clipped by 6 bases and J by 4 bases, with 12 bases between them. Germline loops: CDR1 DFQATT, CDR2 SNEGSKA (reference sequence). The CDR3 has 12 amino acids. The CDR3 DNA follows: TGCAGTGCCCGAAGAGGTTTCTATGGCTACACCTTC. This gives the protein CSARRGFYGYTF.

The rearrangement links TRBV12-3 or TRBV12-4 to TRBJ1-5; TRBD1 aligns across 7 bases. This CDR3 is built from 15 residues. V shed 7 bases, J shed 7 bases, and the junction held 13 bases outside the gene matches. The CDR3: CASTKTQGGLQPQHF. The CDR3 DNA sequence: TGTGCCAGCACTAAAACGCAGGGGGGCTTACAGCCCCAGCATTTT.

This clonotype occurred a few times. The chain carries TRBV20-1 and TRBJ2-1; D unresolved. Germline V gene lookup returns CDR1 DFQATT and CDR2 SNEGSKA (reference sequence). This CDR3 is built from 9 residues. The V end lost 6 bases, the J end lost 9 bases, and 6 bases lay between the germline ends. The CDR3 sequence: CSARVEQFF. The CDR3 DNA follows: TGCAGTGCGCGTGTTGAGCAGTTCTTC.